This note documents a single TCR beta chain sequence. The antigen is unknown. V lost 7 bases and J lost 1, with 14 bases in between. The V gene's germline CDR1 is SGHRS and CDR2 YFSETQ. This CDR3 region has 14 residues. PCR was performed using 60 Vbeta and 13 Jbeta primers. Using immunoSEQ multiplex PCR, the repertoire was profiled, and TCRdb retains in-frame clones only, with some absent. This table has 200,000 or so clones, roughly four fifths appearing once. Donors consisted of healthy bone marrow donors. This sample is drawn from a study of cytomegalovirus exposure and HLA in healthy donors. The study, taken as a whole, reports: A previous analysis found most TCR beta V segments productive roughly 87% or roughly 30% of the time. Published work reported that the classifier diagnosed cytomegalovirus status with high specificity and sensitivity.

The chain combines TRBV5-1 with TRBJ1-1; D might be TRBD1 (6 bases). Material for sequencing was PBMCs. The origin of this receptor is a boy between 2 and 10 years old in good health and CMV-seronegative. Here the CDR3 reads CASQTGTQNTEAFF. The CDR3 bases are TGCGCCAGCCAGACCGGGACACAGAACACTGAAGCTTTCTTT.